This T cell receptor beta chain appears in the sequencing data of a study of cytomegalovirus exposure and HLA in healthy donors. Study-wide findings and caveats: Later analysis showed TCR association rates varying by HLA locus, highest for DRB1 and lowest for HLA-C.

The PCR ran on 60 Vbeta and 13 Jbeta primers. Repertoires were generated with immunoSEQ multiplex PCR, while TCRdb's copy carries only in-frame clones and drops some. The sample carries roughly 230,000 clones, around 90% recorded once. As for this clone: Its antigen is currently unknown.

Trimming shortened V by 4 bases and J by 3 bases, and 16 bases separated the two germline ends. This CDR3 has 15 residues. The germline gives CDR1 GTSNPN, CDR2 SVGIG (reference sequence). The clonotype was recovered from a girl aged 2 to 9 in good health and CMV-seronegative. V is TRBV30 and J is TRBJ1-3, with D maybe TRBD1 (6 bases). Sequencing used PBMCs. The CDR3 bases are TGTGCCTGGAACCCAGGGGAACGGCGTGGAAACACCATATATTTT. Amino acids: CAWNPGERRGNTIYF.